This T cell receptor (beta chain) came from a study of blood T cell repertoires in COVID-19. Across the study: Sources were T cells, B-cell-depleted T cells, or PBMCs; the material itself was cDNA or gDNA.

Original processing methods: Amplified reference gene primers provided the basis for estimating nucleated cell counts. Generated by immunoSEQ multiplex PCR, the TCRdb table keeps only in-frame clones and is missing some. The DNA was the basis for D and trimming; V, J and clone size are from that table. The sample lists 110,000 to 150,000 clones, roughly 84% occurring once. Germline CDR1 reads MNHEY; CDR2 reads SVGAGI. V shed 8 bases and J shed 5 bases, with 13 bases lying between them. The CDR3 is 13 residues long. The sequence was obtained from a human donor in a cohort sampled during active COVID-19. The material sequenced was peripheral blood. V usage is TRBV6-5 and J usage is TRBJ1-5, with a weak D call TRBD1 (5 bases). For the CDR3, the DNA is TGTGCCAGCGGGGGAGGAAGGCATCAGCCCCAGCATTTT. Translation gives CASGGGRHQPQHF.